This TCR beta chain appears in the sequencing data of a study of T cells expressing NK-cell markers. Notes on the study in general: A range of about 1.0-8% of CD8+ T cells consisted of dominant NKG2C+ clonotypes in about six donors.

The germline CDR1 and CDR2 sequences are DFQATT and SNEGSKA (reference sequence). The CDR3 is made up of 17 amino acids. As to this clonotype: Its target is not known.

UMIs accompanied the 5'RACE template switching by which TCR beta cDNA was made. TCRdb reprocessed the 5' RACE reads and reports one entry per CDR3 protein, with no DNA. The data show approximately 150,000 distinct CDR3 sequences, and the top ten clones hold roughly 12%. The sequence was obtained from a young man in good health. Sequences were obtained from blood T cells: a sorted CD56 or NKG2C T cell subset, CD4+ or CD8+ T cells, or bulk PBMC T cells (not recorded which). The chain uses TRBV20-1 and TRBJ2-1; TCRdb lists TRBD2, though no DNA is available to test this call. CDR3 amino acids: CSARDGRISAWPWEQFF.